This TCR beta chain is drawn from a study of T cells in Graves' hyperthyroidism and ophthalmopathy. Amplification of TCR beta CDR3 regions used RNA as the template. The TCR CDR3 first-round RT-PCR relied on the HTBI primer set. MiXCR was run by TCRdb on the multiplex PCR reads, yielding one entry per CDR3 protein. The sample carries nearly 750,000 distinct CDR3 sequences, 35% recorded once. V shed 3 bases, J shed 5 bases, and the junction held 9 bases outside the gene matches. Per germline, CDR1 DFQATT and CDR2 SNEGSKA (reference sequence). This CDR3 region has 14 residues. This clonotype was seen many times.

The material sequenced was blood. The receptor's source is a woman aged 40 to 49 with Graves' hyperthyroidism. The chain carries TRBV20-1 and TRBJ2-5, with 7 bases that match TRBD2. The CDR3, as DNA: TGCAGTGCTAGTTATGGAGCGGGAATCGAGACCCAGTACTTC. Protein product: CSASYGAGIETQYF.